A single sample is the source of the 22 T cell receptor beta chains below, sequenced in a study of beta chain features in type 1 diabetes. Expressed TCRB transcripts were sequenced after all isolated RNA was converted to cDNA. Only in-frame clones appear in the TCRdb table, and some are missing; sequencing was by immunoSEQ multiplex PCR. Of 150,000 to 190,000 clones listed, around 8.5% are singletons. The sequencing sample was made of central memory CD4+ T cells from blood. All receptors derive from a young man in good health.

The chain combines TRBV6-1 with TRBJ2-7; D perhaps matches TRBD2 (6 bases). The CDR3 length is 12 residues. Germline V gene lookup returns CDR1 MNHNS and CDR2 SASEGT. The ends were cut back, 4 bases at V and 5 bases at J, with 9 bases in the middle. CDR3 sequence (DNA): TGTGCCAGCAGTGCGGGAGAGGACGAGCAGTACTTC. Protein product: CASSAGEDEQYF.

V is TRBV7-2 and J is TRBJ2-7; D perhaps matches TRBD1 (6 bases). This CDR3 is built from 15 residues. Trimming shortened V by 5 bases and J by 3 bases, and 17 bases separated the two germline ends. CDR1 is SGHTA and CDR2 is FQGNSA in the germline V gene. This CDR3 reads CASSLGRDIHYEQYF. In nucleotides, the CDR3 is TGTGCCAGCAGCCTTGGCAGGGACATCCACTACGAGCAGTACTTC.

The table lists this clone with a few counts. The chain is built from TRBV2 and TRBJ2-1, with D uncertain. Germline lookup yields CDR1 SNHLY and CDR2 FYNNEI. V was shortened by 4 bases and J by 4 bases, with 8 bases between the two germline ends. This CDR3 has 13 residues. The CDR3 spells CASSGSTYNEQFF. The CDR3 DNA sequence: TGTGCCAGCAGTGGTTCCACATACAATGAGCAGTTCTTC.

This clone was counted between two and nine times. This chain joins TRBV27 and TRBJ2-5, with D possibly matching TRBD1 (6 bases). With the DNA end fitting TRBJ2-7 better, the J assignment may be wrong. From germline, CDR1 is MNHEY and CDR2 SMNVEV (reference sequence). This CDR3 region has 14 residues. CDR3 region: CASTPAGDPYEQYF. The CDR3 region has the DNA TGTGCCAGCACTCCGGCAGGGGACCCCTACGAGCAGTACTTC.

This chain connects TRBV18 to TRBJ1-5; D gene ambiguous. Trimming left V 3 bases short and J 4 bases short, with 10 bases between. The CDR3 totals 14 residues. From germline, CDR1 is KGHSH and CDR2 LQKENI. CDR3 sequence (DNA): TGTGCCAGCTCACCCTCGACTGAGAATCAGCCCCAGCATTTT. Amino acids: CASSPSTENQPQHF. The full variable domain, its missing parts supplied by reference TRBV18 and TRBJ1-5, is NAGVMQNPRHLVRRRGQEARLRCSPMKGHSHVYWYRQLPEEGLKFMVYLQKENIIDESGMPKERFSAEFPKEGPSILRIQQVVRGDSAAYFCASSPSTENQPQHFGDGTRLSIL.

This clone has more than one count but fewer than ten. J is TRBJ1-3 and V is TRBV5-1, with 7 bases that match TRBD1. The CDR3 spans 16 residues. Germline loops: CDR1 SGHRS, CDR2 YFSETQ. The J segment lost 7 bases and the V segment lost 0 bases, leaving 10 bases of the junction unmatched. Here the CDR3 DNA reads TGCGCCAGCAGCTTGGCTATGACAGGGAAGGGGAACACCATATATTTT. Its translation is CASSLAMTGKGNTIYF.

This clone came up a few times. The genes are TRBV19 and TRBJ1-5, with D maybe TRBD1 (5 bases). CDR3 size: 17 residues. Per the germline V gene, CDR1 is LNHDA and CDR2 is SQIVND (reference sequence). With 5 bases removed from V and 0 bases from J, the gap between germline ends came to 17 bases. The CDR3 spells CASSAGYRKHSNQPQHF. The CDR3 bases are TGTGCCAGTAGTGCCGGATACAGGAAGCATAGCAATCAGCCCCAGCATTTT.

This clone was detected only a few times. This rearrangement joins TRBV5-1 to TRBJ1-1; D is ambiguous. The CDR3 loop spans 13 amino acids. The V gene's germline CDR1 is SGHRS and CDR2 YFSETQ. V lost 4 bases, J lost 4 bases, and 11 bases lay in between. CDR3 DNA: TGCGCCAGCAGCGGAACAGCGGGCACTGAAGCTTTCTTT. It encodes CASSGTAGTEAFF.

This clone was seen at least ten times. The chain links TRBV9 to TRBJ1-1, with 7 bases that match TRBD1. The CDR3 runs to 15 residues. The J segment lost 5 bases and the V segment lost 0 bases, leaving 7 bases of the junction unmatched. Germline V CDR1 and CDR2: SGDLS, YYNGEE. CDR3: CASSVAGQEDTEAFF. CDR3 in DNA: TGTGCCAGCAGCGTAGCCGGACAGGAGGATACTGAAGCTTTCTTT.

This chain links TRBV25-1 with TRBJ2-5; D might be TRBD1 (6 bases). The V gene lost 10 bases and the J gene lost 0 bases, with 12 bases spanning the gap. The CDR3 consists of 13 residues. The germline gives CDR1 MGHDK, CDR2 SYGVNS. CDR3 coding DNA: TGTGCCACCCAACGGACAGACCAAGAGACCCAGTACTTC. Protein sequence: CATQRTDQETQYF.

This clone was found many times. This chain uses TRBV30 with TRBJ2-3, with D perhaps TRBD1 (5 bases). The germline V gene has CDR1 GTSNPN and CDR2 SVGIG (reference sequence). There are 13 residues in the CDR3. Trimming removed 1 base from V and 6 bases from J, with 11 bases in between. The CDR3 region is CAWSGQGYDTQYF. The CDR3 DNA follows: TGTGCCTGGAGTGGGCAGGGATACGATACGCAGTATTTT.

This clone was seen only a few times. The genes are TRBV5-4 and TRBJ2-5; the D gene is possibly TRBD1 (6 bases). V lost 2 bases and J 4 bases, leaving 9 bases between the germline ends. CDR3 size: 13 residues. The V gene's germline CDR1 is SGHNT and CDR2 YYREEE (reference sequence). CDR3 sequence: CASSLLRGETQYF. DNA of the CDR3: TGTGCCAGCAGCTTACTCAGGGGAGAGACCCAGTACTTC.

There are many counts of this clone. The DNA of the CDR3 is TGTGCCAGCAGCCCGACGGGAACAGGGGTGGAAGAGACCCAGTACTTC. Its protein product is CASSPTGTGVEETQYF. The chain has TRBV4-2 and TRBJ2-5; TRBD1 matches at 7 bases. From germline, CDR1 is LGHNA and CDR2 YNFKEQ. This CDR3 region has 16 residues. With V trimmed by 4 bases and J by 3 bases, 11 bases remained unmatched.

This clone was found a few times. The CDR3 sequence is CASSRGGVGEKLFF. The CDR3 region has the DNA TGTGCCAGCAGTCGAGGGGGCGTGGGTGAAAAACTGTTTTTT. V usage is TRBV7-2 and J usage is TRBJ1-4; 7 bases align to TRBD1. This CDR3 spans 14 amino acids. V dropped 6 bases and J dropped 7; count of bases not matched to a gene: 8. In germline, CDR1 is SGHTA, CDR2 FQGNSA.

The chain has TRBV6-1 and TRBJ1-1; D is unresolved. V gave up 3 bases and J gave up 2 bases, with 7 bases separating them. The germline V gene encodes CDR1 MNHNS and CDR2 SASEGT. The CDR3 runs 13 residues. The DNA for the CDR3 is TGTGCCAGCAGTGACGGTCCAAACACTGAAGCTTTCTTT. Protein: CASSDGPNTEAFF.

The chain links TRBV7-2 to TRBJ2-7; 13 bases are shared with TRBD2. Germline V lookup: CDR1 SGHTA, CDR2 FQGNSA. The CDR3 is 15 residues long. J lost 2 bases, V lost 5 bases, and 3 bases had no gene match. This chain's CDR3 is CASSPGLAGAYEQYF. CDR3 coding DNA: TGTGCCAGCAGCCCCGGACTAGCGGGAGCCTACGAGCAGTACTTC.

In its sample, this clone was seen a few times. V usage is TRBV7-2 and J usage is TRBJ1-2, with TRBD1 as a possible D gene (5 bases). Per the germline V gene, CDR1 is SGHTA and CDR2 is FQGNSA. CDR3 size: 13 residues. Trimming took off 5 bases at V and 7 bases at J, with 14 bases between the two ends. The CDR3 DNA reads TGTGCCAGCAGCCCCGGACAAAGAGGTGGCTACACCTTC. Translation gives CASSPGQRGGYTF.

This clone was picked up a small number of times. This chain links TRBV7-9 with TRBJ2-4; weak D call: TRBD1 (6 bases). V lost 5 bases to trimming and J lost 7 bases, with 15 bases between them. The CDR3 has 14 residues. The germline V gene has CDR1 SEHNR and CDR2 FQNEAQ (reference sequence). This CDR3 reads CASSPMSRGNIQYF. DNA for the CDR3: TGTGCCAGCAGCCCCATGAGCAGGGGCAACATTCAGTACTTC.

The chain uses TRBV30 and TRBJ1-5; the D is unclear. Between the trimmed V and J ends, which lost 1 base and 5 bases, there was a span of 9 bases. Per germline, CDR1 GTSNPN and CDR2 SVGIG (reference sequence). The CDR3 runs to 13 residues. The chain's CDR3 is CAWSGGWDQPQHF. CDR3 sequence (DNA): TGTGCCTGGAGTGGCGGGTGGGATCAGCCCCAGCATTTT.

The CDR3 spells CASSLRAGGRDTQYF. The CDR3 DNA is TGTGCCAGCAGTTTACGTGCGGGAGGTAGAGATACGCAGTATTTT. The V and J genes are TRBV27 and TRBJ2-3; 8 bases align to TRBD2. Germline V gene sequence: CDR1 MNHEY, CDR2 SMNVEV (reference sequence). J was trimmed by 5 bases and V by 2 bases; bases with no gene match: 6. There are 15 residues in the CDR3.

This chain connects TRBV7-2 to TRBJ2-1; TRBD2 aligns across 11 bases. Looked up from germline, CDR1 is SGHTA and CDR2 is FQGNSA. CDR3 size: 14 residues. V trimming: 2 bases; J trimming: 10 bases; junction bases outside the gene matches: 4. The CDR3 here is CASSLRGLAEEQFF. The CDR3 DNA follows: TGTGCCAGCAGCTTACGGGGACTAGCGGAGGAGCAGTTCTTC.

The chain combines TRBV11-2 with TRBJ2-5; TRBD1 might be the D (5 bases). The germline gives CDR1 SGHAT, CDR2 FQNNGV. The V gene lost 4 bases and the J gene lost 1 base, with 10 bases spanning the gap. The CDR3 sequence is 14 residues long. This CDR3 reads CASSSHRFQETQYF. The CDR3 DNA sequence: TGTGCCAGCAGCTCCCACAGGTTCCAAGAGACCCAGTACTTC.